Described below is a single T cell receptor beta chain sequence and its context. Its antigen specificity is not known. No base quality values were provided; no much bigger clone lies one nucleotide off. The entry originates in a study of control samples from healthy donors and cancer patients (TCRdb year 2020). Preparation of the library involved the immunoSEQ multiplex PCR assay. TCRdb obtained this table from immuneACCESS and retained in-frame rearrangements with V and J assigned. These tables miss some clones; where compared with another copy, unresolved V genes account for less than half of the shortfall, and the remainder is unexplained. Within this sample are more than 50,000 clones, with roughly 95% of them counted one time only. Of the sample, 1.1% falls within the top ten clones. Germline trimming: 9 bases from V, 2 bases from J; junction bases outside gene matches: 9. The CDR3 has 15 amino acids, counting the end cysteine and phenylalanine. Only the CDR3 part of the read is kept: 45 bases, read in frame from the first base. Based on the germline V gene, the CDR1 and CDR2 sequences are SNHLY and FYNNEI.

Sample: blood. The V and J genes are TRBV2 and TRBJ2-3; the central 9 bases match TRBD2. The sequence was obtained from a woman between 18 and 29 years old in good health. The DNA is as follows: TGTGCCAGATGGGAGGGCGGGGGGGCCACAGATACGCAGTATTTT. It translates as CARWEGGGATDTQYF.